This TCR beta chain was found in a study of blood T cell repertoires in COVID-19. Study as a whole: Acute and convalescent COVID-19 samples came from the United States, Italy and Spain.

Clones were sequenced by immunoSEQ multiplex PCR, and TCRdb holds only the in-frame ones, with some missing. The table records 470,000 or so clones, 75% to 90% of them present only once. The CDR3 runs to 14 residues. After removal of 3 bases from V and 4 bases from J, the junction contained 3 bases not matched to a gene. CDR1 and CDR2 from the germline V gene are LNHNV and YYDKDF (reference sequence). The source material was peripheral blood. The clonotype originates from a woman in her 30s with acute or convalescent COVID-19. This chain links TRBV15 with TRBJ2-3, with 8 nucleotides matching TRBD1. Written as DNA, the CDR3 is TGTGCCACCAGCAGCCACAGGGGGGCAGATACGCAGTATTTT. Protein: CATSSHRGADTQYF.